This T cell receptor (beta chain) was identified during a study of blood T cell repertoires in COVID-19. Study-level background: From the United States, Italy and Spain came samples of acute and convalescent COVID-19. T cells, B-cell-depleted T cells, or PBMCs supplied cDNA or gDNA.

Authors' methods: Amplified reference gene primers provided the basis for estimating nucleated cell counts. TCRdb's table, derived via immunoSEQ multiplex PCR, lists solely in-frame clones and lacks some. V and J calls and clone size come straight from that table; D and trimming were deduced from the DNA. The sample has roughly 100,000 clones, over 75% seen once. This clone was counted a single time. V trimming: 8 bases; J trimming: 3 bases; junction bases outside the gene matches: 14. The CDR3 sequence is 16 residues long. Germline values: CDR1 MDHEN, CDR2 SYDVKM. Sequenced input: peripheral blood. The TCR comes from a woman aged 25-40 years with acute or convalescent COVID-19. This chain uses TRBV28 with TRBJ1-2; 8 nucleotides match TRBD1. CDR3 nucleotides: TGTGCCAGCCGGACAGGGAAGGGGACTGGGGACTATGGCTACACCTTC. This gives the protein CASRTGKGTGDYGYTF.